The 24 T cell receptor beta chains listed next were all sequenced from one sample in a study of T cell responses to AZD1222 COVID-19 vaccine (dated by TCRdb to the early 2020s). The protocol used for the library was the immunoSEQ multiplex PCR assay. Held by TCRdb, this immuneACCESS table contains in-frame sequences only and omits some clones. Under half of the omission traces to an unresolved V gene where checked; the cause of the rest is unknown. Here the sample has some 150,000 clones; more than 85% occur a single time. Jointly, the top ten make up approximately 3.4% of the sample. Taken with the paper, the label for time point translates to: about 28 days (+/-7) after the second vaccine dose. Material: peripheral blood, obtained 28 days after the second AZD1222 dose. All receptors derive from an adult who received the AZD1222 COVID-19 vaccine.

The V gene is TRBV2, the J gene TRBJ1-4, with D unresolved. CDR1 and CDR2 (germline): SNHLY, FYNNEI. The CDR3 extends over 15 amino acids. With 6 bases removed from V and 3 bases from J, the gap between germline ends came to 14 bases. As DNA, the CDR3 is TGTGCCAGCAGGAAGGAGGGATCGTCTAATGAAAAACTGTTTTTT. It is translated as CASRKEGSSNEKLFF.

This clone was recorded once. The V and J genes are TRBV5-1 and TRBJ1-4, with 7 bases that match TRBD1. This CDR3 has 17 amino acids. Germline V gives CDR1 SGHRS, CDR2 YFSETQ. V shed 2 bases, J shed 3 bases, and the junction held 10 bases outside the gene matches. CDR3 sequence reads: CASSFRDSRGPNEKLFF. CDR3 coding DNA: TGCGCCAGCAGCTTCCGGGACAGTCGGGGACCTAATGAAAAACTGTTTTTT. The full variable domain, its missing parts supplied by reference TRBV5-1 and TRBJ1-4, is KAGVTQTPRYLIKTRGQQVTLSCSPISGHRSVSWYQQTPGQGLQFLFEYFSETQRNKGNFPGRFSGRQFSNSRSEMNVSTLELGDSALYLCASSFRDSRGPNEKLFFGSGTQLSVL.

This clone was found a few times. The chain combines TRBV29-1 with TRBJ1-1; D not resolved. The CDR3 length is 13 residues. CDR1 and CDR2 (germline): SQVTM, ANQGSEA. Between the trimmed V and J ends, which lost 7 bases and 1 base, there was a span of 13 bases. CDR3 DNA sequence: TGCAGCGCCGCCGAGGGTACGAACACTGAAGCTTTCTTT. Translating gives CSAAEGTNTEAFF.

The chain recombines TRBV23-1 with TRBJ2-1; unclear D gene. TRBV23-1 is an ORF, with its function uncertain. The CDR3 extends over 9 amino acids. V was trimmed by 1 base and J by 13 bases, leaving 2 bases between them. The CDR3, as DNA: TGCGCCAGCAGTCAATGTCAGTTCTTC. As protein: CASSQCQFF.

The V gene is TRBV11-2, the J gene TRBJ2-2; 7 bases line up with TRBD1. This CDR3 contains 15 residues. V shed 5 bases and J 4 bases; nucleotides not matched to a gene: 7. Germline V gene data show CDR1 as SGHAT and CDR2 as FQNNGV. The DNA for the CDR3 is TGTGCCAGCAGCCCGCAGGGGGTTGGCACCGGGGAGCTGTTTTTT. This sequence encodes CASSPQGVGTGELFF.

This clone has just a few counts. The chain employs TRBV5-1 and TRBJ1-2; D remains unclear. Trimming removed 2 bases at V and 3 bases at J, with 8 bases between. Germline lookup yields CDR1 SGHRS and CDR2 YFSETQ. This CDR3 region has 13 residues. CDR3 sequence (DNA): TGCGCCAGCAGCTTTCTTACAGACTATGGCTACACCTTC. Encoded protein: CASSFLTDYGYTF.

The chain combines TRBV28 with TRBJ1-2; D may be TRBD1 (5 bases). Germline V gives CDR1 MDHEN, CDR2 SYDVKM. The V gene lost 3 bases and the J gene lost 6 bases, with 8 bases spanning the gap. The CDR3 has 12 amino acids. CDR3 region: CASSFKGNGYTF. The CDR3 bases are TGTGCCAGCAGTTTCAAGGGGAATGGCTACACCTTC.

V and J are TRBV7-9 and TRBJ1-4; TRBD1 matches 8 bases. The CDR3 extends over 14 amino acids. Germline V lookup: CDR1 SEHNR, CDR2 FQNEAQ (reference sequence). V shed 4 bases, J shed 5 bases, and the junction held 3 bases outside the gene matches. DNA of the CDR3: TGTGCCAGCAGCTGGACAGGGCCCAATGAAAAACTGTTTTTT. This translates into CASSWTGPNEKLFF.

This chain uses TRBV11-2 with TRBJ2-5; maybe TRBD2 (6 bases). Germline V CDR1 and CDR2: SGHAT, FQNNGV. V lost 0 bases to trimming and J lost 3 bases, with 17 bases between them. There are 17 residues in the CDR3. The CDR3 bases are TGTGCCAGCAGCTTAGATAGCCAGCGGGCAAGAAAAGAGACCCAGTACTTC. Protein: CASSLDSQRARKETQYF. Combining the CDR3 with reference TRBV11-2 and TRBJ2-5 gives the whole variable domain EAGVAQSPRYKIIEKRQSVAFWCNPISGHATLYWYQQILGQGPKLLIQFQNNGVVDDSQLPKDRFSAERLKGVDSTLKIQPAKLEDSAVYLCASSLDSQRARKETQYFGPGTRLLVL.

The chain uses TRBV19 and TRBJ2-5; the match to TRBD1 covers 8 bases. This CDR3 is 17 amino acids long. In germline, CDR1 is LNHDA, CDR2 SQIVND (reference sequence). With V trimmed by 1 base and J by 5 bases, 12 bases remained unmatched. The CDR3 reads CASSIGRAGQAWETQYF. For the CDR3, the DNA is TGTGCCAGTAGTATAGGCCGGGCGGGACAGGCTTGGGAGACCCAGTACTTC.

This clone was counted once. This chain uses TRBV7-2 with TRBJ1-2; possible D gene TRBD1, 6 bases. The germline V and J ends were trimmed by 5 bases and 0 bases, with 13 bases remaining between them. The CDR3 is made up of 15 amino acids. Per the germline V gene, CDR1 is SGHTA and CDR2 is FQGNSA. The CDR3 nucleotides read TGTGCCAGCAGCCCAGGACAGACAGCTAACTATGGCTACACCTTC. This sequence encodes CASSPGQTANYGYTF.

V is TRBV30 and J is TRBJ1-5; 10 bases line up with TRBD1. The V segment lost 5 bases and the J segment 7 bases; nucleotides outside the gene matches: 11. CDR1 and CDR2 from the germline V gene are GTSNPN and SVGIG (reference sequence). The CDR3 is 15 residues long. CDR3: CAWGKRGQGIQPQHF. The CDR3 nucleotides read TGTGCCTGGGGTAAAAGGGGACAGGGGATACAGCCCCAGCATTTT.

V usage is TRBV20-1 and J usage is TRBJ2-7; 7 bases fit TRBD1. Looked up from germline, CDR1 is DFQATT and CDR2 is SNEGSKA (reference sequence). Trimming cost V 6 bases and J 2 bases; bases outside gene matches: 1. The CDR3 runs 11 residues. The CDR3 bases are TGCAGTGCAGACAGGGCCTACGAGCAGTACTTC. Residues: CSADRAYEQYF.

The gene calls are TRBV6-6 and TRBJ1-5; D gene unclear. CDR1 and CDR2 from the germline V gene are MNHNY and SVGAGI (reference sequence). Trimming pared 5 bases from V and 4 bases from J, leaving 6 bases between. This CDR3 has 12 amino acids. The CDR3 loop is CASSVDNQPQHF. The CDR3 DNA follows: TGTGCCAGCAGTGTGGATAATCAGCCCCAGCATTTT.

J is TRBJ2-7 and V is TRBV5-4; 8 bases fit TRBD1. Germline loops: CDR1 SGHNT, CDR2 YYREEE (reference sequence). V lost 0 bases and J lost 10; bases outside the gene matches: 9. The CDR3 is made up of 14 amino acids. DNA of the CDR3: TGTGCCAGCAGCTTGGCCAGGGGGCGGGCAGGTCAGTACTTC. As protein: CASSLARGRAGQYF.

The chain recombines TRBV5-1 with TRBJ1-1; tentatively, D is TRBD1 (5 bases). There are 13 residues in the CDR3. Germline lookup yields CDR1 SGHRS and CDR2 YFSETQ. Trimming cost V 5 bases and J 0 bases, with 8 bases left between them. The CDR3 region has the DNA TGCGCCAGCAGGGGACGGATGAACACTGAAGCTTTCTTT. It translates to CASRGRMNTEAFF.

The V call is TRBV6-2 or TRBV6-3, the J call TRBJ2-5; no reliable D call. Trimming removed 5 bases at V and 5 bases at J, with 6 bases between. This CDR3 region has 11 residues. CDR1 MNHEY and CDR2 SVGEGT come from the germline V gene. CDR3 DNA: TGTGCCAGCAGTCAACCTGAGACCCAGTACTTC. Amino acids: CASSQPETQYF.

V usage is TRBV7-9 and J usage is TRBJ2-3, with 12 bases matching TRBD2. CDR1 is SEHNR and CDR2 is FQNEAQ in the germline V gene (reference sequence). The CDR3 spans 16 residues. Trimming at V came to 0 bases and at J to 6 bases, leaving 4 bases not matched to a gene. The CDR3 nucleotides are TGTGCCAGCAGCTTAGCACTAGCGGGAGGTATCGATACGCAGTATTTT. Amino acids: CASSLALAGGIDTQYF.

This rearrangement joins TRBV15 to TRBJ2-2; D possibly corresponds to TRBD1 (5 bases). V dropped 5 bases and J dropped 3 bases, with 10 bases sitting between them. The CDR3 has 14 residues. CDR1 is LNHNV and CDR2 is YYDKDF in the germline V gene (reference sequence). The CDR3 DNA is TGTGCCACCAGCGGCAGGGCTGACACCGGGGAGCTGTTTTTT. It is translated as CATSGRADTGELFF.

The V gene is TRBV10-3, the J gene TRBJ1-5; D is perhaps TRBD1 (5 bases). The CDR3 loop spans 15 amino acids. The V and J ends lost 2 bases and 2 bases respectively, with 10 bases between them. CDR1 is ENHRY, CDR2 SYGVKD, per germline. The CDR3 nucleotides are TGTGCCATCAGTGAGCGCCCACAGGGCAATCAGCCCCAGCATTTT. This sequence encodes CAISERPQGNQPQHF.

The chain combines TRBV28 with TRBJ2-1; D might be TRBD2 (5 bases). The CDR3 is 12 amino acids. Looked up from germline, CDR1 is MDHEN and CDR2 is SYDVKM. V was trimmed by 5 bases and J by 8 bases, leaving 10 bases between them. The CDR3 DNA is TGTGCCAGCAGTCCGGACTTGTATGAGCAGTTCTTC. Encoded protein: CASSPDLYEQFF.

The V gene is TRBV7-6, the J gene TRBJ2-3; D possibly corresponds to TRBD2 (6 bases). V lost 5 bases and J lost 1, with 13 bases in between. This CDR3 is built from 15 residues. From germline, CDR1 is SGHVS and CDR2 FNYEAQ. CDR3: CASSRSAGRTDTQYF. CDR3 DNA sequence: TGTGCCAGCAGCCGAAGTGCGGGACGCACAGATACGCAGTATTTT.

Here the CDR3 reads CASSPGTSGQYNEQFF. In DNA, the CDR3 is TGTGCCAGCTCACCGGGGACTAGCGGGCAGTACAATGAGCAGTTCTTC. The V and J genes are TRBV18 and TRBJ2-1; 12 nucleotides agree with TRBD2. This CDR3 region has 16 residues. The germline CDR1 and CDR2 sequences are KGHSH and LQKENI. Trimming at V came to 3 bases and at J to 4 bases, leaving 4 bases not matched to a gene.

The chain couples TRBV6-5 to TRBJ1-1; D uncertain. From germline, CDR1 is MNHEY and CDR2 SVGAGI. V was clipped by 2 bases and J by 3 bases, with 7 bases between them. This CDR3 region has 13 residues. The CDR3 DNA is TGTGCCAGCAGTTACGGACCGGACACTGAAGCTTTCTTT. It is translated as CASSYGPDTEAFF.